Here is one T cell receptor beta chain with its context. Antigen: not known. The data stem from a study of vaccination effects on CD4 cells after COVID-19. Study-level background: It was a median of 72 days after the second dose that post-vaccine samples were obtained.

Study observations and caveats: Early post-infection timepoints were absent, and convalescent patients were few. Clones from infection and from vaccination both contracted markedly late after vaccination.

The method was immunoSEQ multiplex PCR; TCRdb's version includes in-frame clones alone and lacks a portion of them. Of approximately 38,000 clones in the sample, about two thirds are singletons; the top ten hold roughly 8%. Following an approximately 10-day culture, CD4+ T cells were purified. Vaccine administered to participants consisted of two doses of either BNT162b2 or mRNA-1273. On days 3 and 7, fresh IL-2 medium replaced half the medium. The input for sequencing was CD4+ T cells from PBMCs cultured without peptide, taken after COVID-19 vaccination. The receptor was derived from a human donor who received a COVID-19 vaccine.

In DNA, the CDR3 is TGTGCCAGCAGAGGCATCGGACAGGGGGCTTACACTGAAGCTTTCTTT. This translates into CASRGIGQGAYTEAFF. The chain uses TRBV9 and TRBJ1-1; 11 positions match TRBD1. The germline CDR1 and CDR2 sequences are SGDLS and YYNGEE. The V gene end was trimmed by 5 bases and the J gene end by 3 bases; junction bases not matched to a gene: 9. CDR3 length equals 16 residues.